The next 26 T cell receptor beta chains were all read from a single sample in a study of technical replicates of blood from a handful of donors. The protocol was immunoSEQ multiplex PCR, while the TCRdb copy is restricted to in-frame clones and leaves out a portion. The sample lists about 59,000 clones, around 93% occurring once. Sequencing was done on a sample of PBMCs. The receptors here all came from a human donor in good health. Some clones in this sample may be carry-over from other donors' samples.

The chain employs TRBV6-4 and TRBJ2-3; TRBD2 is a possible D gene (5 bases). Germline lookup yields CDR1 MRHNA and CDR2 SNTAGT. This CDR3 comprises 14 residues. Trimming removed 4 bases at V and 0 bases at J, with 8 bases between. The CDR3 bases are TGTGCCAGCAGTGCTAGCCCTAGCACAGATACGCAGTATTTT. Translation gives CASSASPSTDTQYF.

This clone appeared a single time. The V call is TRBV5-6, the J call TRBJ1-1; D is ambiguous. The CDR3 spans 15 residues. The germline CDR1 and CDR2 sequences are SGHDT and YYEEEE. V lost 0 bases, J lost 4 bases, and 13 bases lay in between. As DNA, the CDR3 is TGTGCCAGCAGCTTGGTTAACAAAGAGGGCACTGAAGCTTTCTTT. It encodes CASSLVNKEGTEAFF.

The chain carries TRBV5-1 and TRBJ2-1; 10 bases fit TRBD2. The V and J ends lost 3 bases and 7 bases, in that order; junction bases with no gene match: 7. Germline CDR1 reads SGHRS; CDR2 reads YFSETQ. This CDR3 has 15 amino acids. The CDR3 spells CASSSQAGGLNEQFF. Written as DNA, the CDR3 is TGCGCCAGCAGCTCGCAAGCGGGGGGGCTGAATGAGCAGTTCTTC.

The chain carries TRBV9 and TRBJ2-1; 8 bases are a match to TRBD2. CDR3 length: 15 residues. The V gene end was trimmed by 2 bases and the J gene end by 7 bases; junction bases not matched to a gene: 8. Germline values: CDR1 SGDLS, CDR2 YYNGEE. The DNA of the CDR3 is TGTGCCAGCAGCGTTGATTCGGGGGGGGCGAATGAGCAGTTCTTC. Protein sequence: CASSVDSGGANEQFF.

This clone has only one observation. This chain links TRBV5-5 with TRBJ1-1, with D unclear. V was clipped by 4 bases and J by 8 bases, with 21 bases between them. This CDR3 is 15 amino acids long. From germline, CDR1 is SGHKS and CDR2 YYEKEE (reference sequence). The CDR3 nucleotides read TGTGCCAGCAGCCCCCTGACCCTGGGAGGTGGGGAAGCTTTCTTT. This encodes CASSPLTLGGGEAFF.

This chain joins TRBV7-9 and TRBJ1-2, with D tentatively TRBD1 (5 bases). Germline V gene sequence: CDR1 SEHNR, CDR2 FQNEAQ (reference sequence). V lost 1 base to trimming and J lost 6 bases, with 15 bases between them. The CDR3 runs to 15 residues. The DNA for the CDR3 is TGTGCCAGCAGCTTAGAGGCAGGGTTGAATAATGGCTACACCTTC. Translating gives CASSLEAGLNNGYTF.

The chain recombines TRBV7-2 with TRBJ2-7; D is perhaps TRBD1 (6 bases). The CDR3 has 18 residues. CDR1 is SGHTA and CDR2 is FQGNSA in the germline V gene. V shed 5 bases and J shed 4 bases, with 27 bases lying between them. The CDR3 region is CASSQYPGHLGSGYEQYF. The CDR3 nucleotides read TGTGCCAGCAGCCAGTATCCGGGACACCTCGGCTCGGGTTACGAGCAGTACTTC.

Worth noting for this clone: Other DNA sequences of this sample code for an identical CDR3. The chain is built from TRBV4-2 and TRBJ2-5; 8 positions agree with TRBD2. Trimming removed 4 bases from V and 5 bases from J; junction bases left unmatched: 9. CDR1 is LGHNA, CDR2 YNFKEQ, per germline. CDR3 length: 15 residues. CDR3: CASSPRGGLGETQYF. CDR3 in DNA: TGTGCCAGCAGCCCCCGCGGGGGGCTTGGGGAGACCCAGTACTTC.

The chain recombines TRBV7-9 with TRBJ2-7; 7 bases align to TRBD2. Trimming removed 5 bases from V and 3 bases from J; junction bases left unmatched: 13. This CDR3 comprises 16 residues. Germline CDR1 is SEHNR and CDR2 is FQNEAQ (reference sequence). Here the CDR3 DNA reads TGTGCCAGCAGCACCACGGGGGGAGAACTTGACTACGAGCAGTACTTC. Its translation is CASSTTGGELDYEQYF.

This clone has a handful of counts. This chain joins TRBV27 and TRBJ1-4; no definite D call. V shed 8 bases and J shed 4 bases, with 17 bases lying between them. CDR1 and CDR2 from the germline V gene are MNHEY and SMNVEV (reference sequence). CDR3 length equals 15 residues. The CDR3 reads CASATAGRNNEKLFF. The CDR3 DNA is TGTGCCAGCGCTACAGCAGGCCGTAATAATGAAAAACTGTTTTTT.

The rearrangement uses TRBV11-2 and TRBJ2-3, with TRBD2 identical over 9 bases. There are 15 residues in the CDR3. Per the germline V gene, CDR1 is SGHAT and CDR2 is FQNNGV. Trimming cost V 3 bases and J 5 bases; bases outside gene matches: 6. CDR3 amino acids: CASSFSSGIGDTQYF. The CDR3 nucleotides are TGTGCCAGCAGCTTTTCTAGCGGGATCGGAGATACGCAGTATTTT.

CDR3 loop: CASSQARAGGYEQYF. The CDR3 DNA is TGCGCCAGCAGCCAAGCCCGCGCAGGGGGCTACGAGCAGTACTTC. The chain has TRBV4-3 and TRBJ2-7; 7 nucleotides line up with TRBD1. This CDR3 region has 15 residues. With 1 base clipped from V and 3 bases from J, the junction kept 6 bases outside the gene matches. Per the germline V gene, CDR1 is LGHNA and CDR2 is YSLEER.

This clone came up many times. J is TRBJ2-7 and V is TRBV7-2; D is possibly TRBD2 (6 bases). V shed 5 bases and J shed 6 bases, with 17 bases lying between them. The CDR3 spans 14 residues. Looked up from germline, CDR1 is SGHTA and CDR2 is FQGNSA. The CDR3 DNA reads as TGTGCCAGCAGCGAACGGGGGTTTCGGACCGAGCAGTACTTC. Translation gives CASSERGFRTEQYF.

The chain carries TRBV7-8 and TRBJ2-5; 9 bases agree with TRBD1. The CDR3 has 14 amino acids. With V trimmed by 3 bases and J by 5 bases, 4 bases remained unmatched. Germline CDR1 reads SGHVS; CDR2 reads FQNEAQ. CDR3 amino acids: CASSFTGGRETQYF. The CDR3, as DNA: TGTGCCAGCAGCTTCACAGGGGGCCGGGAGACCCAGTACTTC.

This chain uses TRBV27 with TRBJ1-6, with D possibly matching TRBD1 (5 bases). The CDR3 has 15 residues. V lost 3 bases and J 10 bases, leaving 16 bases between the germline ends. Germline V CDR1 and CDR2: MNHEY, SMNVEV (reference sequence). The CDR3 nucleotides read TGTGCCAGCAGTTTTGACAGTTCGTCCTACTCACCCCTCCACTTT. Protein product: CASSFDSSSYSPLHF.

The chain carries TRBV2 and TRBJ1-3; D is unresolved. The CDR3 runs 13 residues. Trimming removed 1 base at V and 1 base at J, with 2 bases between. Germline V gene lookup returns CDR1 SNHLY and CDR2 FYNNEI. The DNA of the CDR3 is TGTGCCAGCAGTGAAGTATCTGGAAACACCATATATTTT. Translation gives CASSEVSGNTIYF.

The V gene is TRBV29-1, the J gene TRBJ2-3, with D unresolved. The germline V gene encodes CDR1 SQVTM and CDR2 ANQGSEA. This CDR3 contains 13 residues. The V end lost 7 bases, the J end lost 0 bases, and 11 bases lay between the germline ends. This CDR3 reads CSARRVSTDTQYF. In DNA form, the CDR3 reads TGCAGCGCCAGGCGAGTAAGCACAGATACGCAGTATTTT.

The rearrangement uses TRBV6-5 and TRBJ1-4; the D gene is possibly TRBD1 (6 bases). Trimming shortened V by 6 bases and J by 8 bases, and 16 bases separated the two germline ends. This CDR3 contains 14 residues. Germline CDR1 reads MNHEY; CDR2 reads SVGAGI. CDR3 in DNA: TGTGCCAGCAGAGAAACAACGGACAGCGAAAAACTGTTTTTT. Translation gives CASRETTDSEKLFF.

The CDR3 sequence: CASSETSGHYEQYF. The CDR3 DNA reads as TGTGCCAGCAGTGAGACTAGCGGGCACTACGAGCAGTACTTC. V gene TRBV6-1 combines with J gene TRBJ2-7, with 10 bases aligning to TRBD2. This CDR3 has 14 amino acids. Per the germline V gene, CDR1 is MNHNS and CDR2 is SASEGT. The J segment lost 3 bases and the V segment lost 3 bases, leaving 2 bases of the junction unmatched.

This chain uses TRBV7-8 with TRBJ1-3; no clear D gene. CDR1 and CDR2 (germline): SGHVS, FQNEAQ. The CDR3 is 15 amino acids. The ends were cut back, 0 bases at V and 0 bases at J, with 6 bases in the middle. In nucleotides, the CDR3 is TGTGCCAGCAGCTTAGCTTGGAGCTCTGGAAACACCATATATTTT. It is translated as CASSLAWSSGNTIYF.

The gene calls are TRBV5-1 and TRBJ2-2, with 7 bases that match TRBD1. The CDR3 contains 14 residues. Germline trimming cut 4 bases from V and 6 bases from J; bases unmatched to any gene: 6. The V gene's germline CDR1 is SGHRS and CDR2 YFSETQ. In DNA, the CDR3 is TGCGCCAGCAGCGCCACAGGGGTGGCCGGGGAGCTGTTTTTT. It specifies CASSATGVAGELFF.

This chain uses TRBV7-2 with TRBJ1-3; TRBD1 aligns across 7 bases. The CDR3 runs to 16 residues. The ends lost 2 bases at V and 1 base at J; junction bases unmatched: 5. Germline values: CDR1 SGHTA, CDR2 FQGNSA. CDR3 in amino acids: CASSLRPTGSGNTIYF. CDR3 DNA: TGTGCCAGCAGCTTACGCCCGACAGGGTCTGGAAACACCATATATTTT.

The CDR3 here is CASSQDQEIAYEQYF. CDR3 sequence (DNA): TGTGCCAGCAGCCAAGATCAGGAAATAGCCTACGAGCAGTACTTC. The chain joins TRBV4-2 to TRBJ2-7; D gene uncertain. CDR3 size: 15 residues. V lost 0 bases and J 2 bases, leaving 11 bases between the germline ends. In germline, CDR1 is LGHNA, CDR2 YNFKEQ.

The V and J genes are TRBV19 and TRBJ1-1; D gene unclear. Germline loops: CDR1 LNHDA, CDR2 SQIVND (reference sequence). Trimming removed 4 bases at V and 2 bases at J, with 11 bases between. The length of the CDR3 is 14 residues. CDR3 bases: TGTGCCAGTAGTACCCCGACACTTAACACTGAAGCTTTCTTT. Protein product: CASSTPTLNTEAFF.

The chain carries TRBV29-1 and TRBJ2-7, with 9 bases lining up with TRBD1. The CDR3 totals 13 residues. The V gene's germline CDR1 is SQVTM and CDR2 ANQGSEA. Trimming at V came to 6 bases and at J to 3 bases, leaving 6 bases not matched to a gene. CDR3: CSVRTGAGYEQYF. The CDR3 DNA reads TGCAGCGTCAGGACAGGGGCGGGCTACGAGCAGTACTTC.

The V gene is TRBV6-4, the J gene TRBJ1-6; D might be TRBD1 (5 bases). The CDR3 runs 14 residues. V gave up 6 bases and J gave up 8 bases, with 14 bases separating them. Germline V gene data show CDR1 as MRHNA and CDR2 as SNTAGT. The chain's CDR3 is CASSFLGGDSPLHF. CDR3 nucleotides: TGTGCCAGCAGCTTCCTCGGGGGGGATTCACCCCTCCACTTT.